These 8 T cell receptor beta chains share one sample of origin, sequenced in a study of T cells of healthy individuals (dated by TCRdb to between 2018 and 2020). The method behind the library was 5' RACE. The sequencer listed for this sample is Illumina MiSeq. The public reads were reprocessed in TCRdb via fastp at Q25 and MiXCR, keeping in-frame beta chains. Records with the same CDR3 protein are collapsed into one entry carrying the most frequent genes and DNA. Recorded for this sample are about 100,000 distinct CDR3 sequences; about 16% of them occurred a single time. The ten largest clones add up to 6.2% of the sample. The receptors here all came from a human donor in good health.

The sample holds a few counts of this clonotype. The V call is TRBV4-1, the J call TRBJ1-2; no reliable D call. Germline CDR1 and CDR2: MGHRA and YSYEKL. V was shortened by 0 bases and J by 4 bases, with 6 bases between the two germline ends. The CDR3 length is 13 residues. The DNA for the CDR3 is TGCGCCAGCAGCCAAGAGGTCTCCTATGGCTACACCTTC. It codes for CASSQEVSYGYTF.

This clonotype was observed at least ten times. The rearrangement joins TRBV12-2 to TRBJ2-4; TRBD1, as called in the table, went unchecked against the DNA. TRBV12-2 is marked as a pseudogene. This CDR3 is built from 21 residues. The CDR3 nucleotides read TGTGCAAGTCGCCCACAAGAAACCGGGACAGGGGACGCGCGGGCCAAAAACATTCAGTACTTC. Translating gives CASRPQETGTGDARAKNIQYF.

This clonotype has ten or more counts. The chain employs TRBV11-3 and TRBJ2-7, with D hard to call. The CDR3 spans 13 residues. The germline V gene has CDR1 SGHNT and CDR2 YENEEA. Trimming cost V 3 bases and J 3 bases, with 9 bases left between them. The CDR3 DNA follows: TGTGCCAGCAGCTTTTGGGTTTTCTACGAGCAGTACTTC. This encodes CASSFWVFYEQYF.

Ten or more counts support this clonotype. CDR3 bases: TGTGCCAGCAGCCAAGGGCCAGCCCCCGATGAGCAGTTCTTC. As protein: CASSQGPAPDEQFF. The J gene is TRBJ2-1, the V gene TRBV3-1; D gene ambiguous. Germline CDR1 reads LGHDT; CDR2 reads YNNKEL (reference sequence). This CDR3 is 14 amino acids long. Trimming stripped 1 base from V and 8 bases from J, with 12 bases between.

This clonotype was recorded many times. The chain carries TRBV9 and TRBJ2-1; unclear D gene. The CDR3 covers 13 residues. The germline gives CDR1 SGDLS, CDR2 YYNGEE. V lost 4 bases and J 8 bases, leaving 13 bases between the germline ends. CDR3 bases: TGTGCCAGCAGCCGCGCTAGTATCGATGAGCAGTTCTTC. As protein: CASSRASIDEQFF.

This clonotype was picked up many times. The chain joins TRBV20-1 to TRBJ2-1; TRBD2 is a possible D gene (6 bases). CDR3 length: 12 residues. V was clipped by 3 bases and J by 6 bases, with 9 bases between them. Germline CDR1 reads DFQATT; CDR2 reads SNEGSKA (reference sequence). The chain's CDR3 is CSASRGLNEQFF. The CDR3 DNA sequence: TGCAGTGCTAGTCGGGGACTCAATGAGCAGTTCTTC.

The CDR3 region is CASSLQEAVYEQYF. The CDR3, as DNA: TGCGCCAGCAGCTTGCAGGAGGCGGTCTACGAGCAGTACTTC. The chain combines TRBV5-1 with TRBJ2-7; D possibly corresponds to TRBD2 (5 bases). CDR1 is SGHRS and CDR2 is YFSETQ in the germline V gene. This CDR3 has 14 amino acids. The germline V and J ends were trimmed by 1 base and 3 bases, with 11 bases remaining between them.

This clonotype was detected a few times. The gene calls are TRBV2 and TRBJ2-1, with 9 bases fitting TRBD2. This CDR3 has 14 amino acids. V trimming: 6 bases; J trimming: 4 bases; junction bases outside the gene matches: 4. Germline V gene lookup returns CDR1 SNHLY and CDR2 FYNNEI. The CDR3 loop is CASRSLAGYNEQFF. The DNA for the CDR3 is TGTGCCAGCAGGTCCCTAGCGGGGTACAATGAGCAGTTCTTC.